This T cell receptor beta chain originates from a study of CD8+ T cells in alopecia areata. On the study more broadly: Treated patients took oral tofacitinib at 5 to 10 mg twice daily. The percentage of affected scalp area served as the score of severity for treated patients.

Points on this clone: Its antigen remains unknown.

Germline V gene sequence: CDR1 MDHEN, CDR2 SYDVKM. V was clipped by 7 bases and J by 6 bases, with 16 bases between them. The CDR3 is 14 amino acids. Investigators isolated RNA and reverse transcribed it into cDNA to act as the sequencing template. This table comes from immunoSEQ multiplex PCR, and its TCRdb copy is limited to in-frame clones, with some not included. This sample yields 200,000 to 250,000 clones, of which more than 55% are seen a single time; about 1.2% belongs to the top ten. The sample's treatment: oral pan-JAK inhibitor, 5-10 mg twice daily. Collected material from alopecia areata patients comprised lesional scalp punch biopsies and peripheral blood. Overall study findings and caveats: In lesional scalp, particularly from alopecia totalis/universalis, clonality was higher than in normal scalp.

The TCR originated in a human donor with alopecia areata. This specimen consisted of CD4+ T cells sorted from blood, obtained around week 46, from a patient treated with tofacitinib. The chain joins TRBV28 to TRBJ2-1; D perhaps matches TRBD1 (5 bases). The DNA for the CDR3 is TGTGCCAGCACCTTAAACTGGGGCAGCAATGAGCAGTTCTTC. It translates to CASTLNWGSNEQFF.